This entry lists 5 T cell receptor beta chains sequenced from one sample in a study of T-cell reconstitution after alpha-beta-depleted transplantation in children. A library of TCRbeta sequences, prepared with unique molecular identifiers, was generated. TCRdb analysed the PCR reads with MiXCR anew, one entry per CDR3 protein. Of around 960,000 distinct CDR3 sequences listed, roughly 31% are singletons. The source material was PBMCs, mostly from graft donor cells, sampled 360 days after TCRalphabeta/CD19-depleted stem cell transplant. The receptors were gathered from a boy younger than two who had a stem cell transplant for SCID, so the T cells may come from the graft donor.

This clonotype came up a few times. This rearrangement joins TRBV20-1 to TRBJ2-4; 10 nucleotides align to TRBD1. The CDR3 extends over 16 amino acids. Germline V gene sequence: CDR1 DFQATT, CDR2 SNEGSKA (reference sequence). The ends lost 0 bases at V and 1 base at J; junction bases unmatched: 3. The CDR3 spells CSARDSGQGAKNIQYF. The CDR3 nucleotides read TGCAGTGCTAGAGATTCGGGACAGGGGGCCAAAAACATTCAGTACTTC.

The chain joins TRBV10-3 to TRBJ2-3; D ambiguous. Looked up from germline, CDR1 is ENHRY and CDR2 is SYGVKD. V was pared by 2 bases and J by 6 bases, with 9 bases between. The CDR3 sequence is 13 residues long. Written as DNA, the CDR3 is TGTGCCATCAGTGAGCCGGCTCGGGATACGCAGTATTTT. As protein: CAISEPARDTQYF.

CDR3 nucleotide sequence: TGTGCCAGCAGACGGCCGGGACAGGGGGTCTACGAGCAGTACTTC. Translated: CASRRPGQGVYEQYF. V is TRBV27 and J is TRBJ2-7, with TRBD1 identical over 11 bases. This CDR3 spans 15 amino acids. From germline, CDR1 is MNHEY and CDR2 SMNVEV (reference sequence). The V segment lost 6 bases and the J segment 3 bases; nucleotides outside the gene matches: 7.

The chain recombines TRBV27 with TRBJ2-5; no definite D call. Per the germline V gene, CDR1 is MNHEY and CDR2 is SMNVEV (reference sequence). V dropped 5 bases and J dropped 5 bases, with 12 bases sitting between them. The CDR3 is 13 residues long. The CDR3 coding sequence is TGTGCCAGCAGTCCCCACCACCGGGAGACCCAGTACTTC. Its protein product is CASSPHHRETQYF.

The V call is TRBV12-3 or TRBV12-4, the J call TRBJ1-2, with D perhaps TRBD1 (6 bases). This CDR3 region has 13 residues. Trimming pared 7 bases from V and 8 bases from J, leaving 17 bases between. In DNA, the CDR3 is TGTGCCAGCACGGTATCTCCAAGGGGGGGCTACACCTTC. Protein: CASTVSPRGGYTF.